Following are 22 T cell receptor beta chains from one sample sequenced in a study of response to subunit inactivated influenza vaccine. A single record per CDR3 protein comes from TCRdb applying MiXCR to the RT-PCR reads. The data contain 500,000 to 600,000 distinct CDR3 sequences, approximately 10% of them singletons. This same sample was also taken into another study, of T cells expressing NK-cell markers. As that report states: cDNA encoding TCR beta was synthesized via 5'RACE template switching incorporating UMIs.

The specimen comprised PBMCs from blood, sampled on the day of vaccination. These receptors originate from a man aged 45 to 65 who received an inactivated influenza vaccine.

This clonotype was picked up many times. The gene calls are TRBV11-2 and TRBJ2-1; 9 nucleotides align to TRBD2. Looked up from germline, CDR1 is SGHAT and CDR2 is FQNNGV. V lost 6 bases and J lost 5; bases outside the gene matches: 11. The CDR3 has 16 amino acids. The CDR3: CASRKGAGGRNNEQFF. CDR3 nucleotides: TGTGCCAGCAGGAAGGGGGCGGGAGGGCGAAACAATGAGCAGTTCTTC.

This clonotype occurred a few times. CDR3 protein: CAIFKGSGANVLTF. Written as DNA, the CDR3 is TGTGCCATCTTTAAGGGCTCAGGGGCCAACGTCCTGACTTTC. This chain connects TRBV10-3 to TRBJ2-6; D ambiguous. Germline V lookup: CDR1 ENHRY, CDR2 SYGVKD. Trimming took 8 bases from V and 4 from J, leaving 12 bases between them. The CDR3 covers 14 residues.

This chain links TRBV3-1 with TRBJ2-1, with D perhaps TRBD2 (6 bases). Between the trimmed V and J ends, which lost 4 bases and 5 bases, there was a span of 21 bases. The germline V gene has CDR1 LGHDT and CDR2 YNNKEL (reference sequence). This CDR3 region has 17 residues. The CDR3 region is CASSRDPLARADNEQFF. As DNA, the CDR3 is TGTGCCAGCAGCCGAGACCCCCTAGCGAGAGCTGACAATGAGCAGTTCTTC.

This rearrangement joins TRBV14 to TRBJ2-6; no clear D gene. This CDR3 has 17 amino acids. CDR1 is SGHDN and CDR2 is FVKESK in the germline V gene. V lost 0 bases to trimming and J lost 3 bases, with 12 bases between them. The CDR3 sequence: CASSQDLGRNGANVLTF. CDR3 in DNA: TGTGCCAGCAGCCAAGATCTAGGGCGCAATGGGGCCAACGTCCTGACTTTC.

The table lists this clonotype with a few counts. CDR3 region: CASSTGTSRTGEQFF. The CDR3 coding sequence is TGTGCCAGCAGTACCGGGACTAGCAGAACGGGTGAGCAGTTCTTC. The chain carries TRBV12-3 or TRBV12-4 and TRBJ2-1; TRBD2 matches at 9 bases. With V trimmed by 5 bases and J by 9 bases, 11 bases remained unmatched. The length of the CDR3 is 15 residues.

This clonotype was detected many times. The CDR3 DNA sequence: TGTGCCAGCAGTTTAGCGTCCTGGGGGGGGTGGTCTTCAGATACGCAGTATTTT. Translating gives CASSLASWGGWSSDTQYF. The chain joins TRBV12-3 or TRBV12-4 to TRBJ2-3, with 7 positions matching TRBD2. The CDR3 spans 18 residues. V shed 0 bases and J 4 bases; nucleotides not matched to a gene: 13.

This clonotype has at least ten counts. The chain is built from TRBV7-9 and TRBJ2-3; 7 nucleotides match TRBD2. Germline V lookup: CDR1 SEHNR, CDR2 FQNEAQ (reference sequence). CDR3 size: 13 residues. With V trimmed by 8 bases and J by 6 bases, 8 bases remained unmatched. CDR3 in DNA: TGTGCCAGCTCGGGGGGACCGCATGATACGCAGTATTTT. Its translation: CASSGGPHDTQYF.

The rearrangement uses TRBV5-1 and TRBJ2-7; TRBD1 matches at 7 bases. V lost 2 bases and J lost 4; bases outside the gene matches: 6. The CDR3 consists of 14 residues. Per germline, CDR1 SGHRS and CDR2 YFSETQ. This CDR3 reads CASSFGGTDYEQYF. CDR3 bases: TGCGCCAGCAGCTTTGGTGGGACAGATTACGAGCAGTACTTC.

The sample holds one count of this clonotype. The chain has TRBV20-1 and TRBJ2-1, with TRBD2 identical over 11 bases. Germline trimming cut 6 bases from V and 6 bases from J; bases unmatched to any gene: 7. The CDR3 is 14 amino acids. The germline V gene has CDR1 DFQATT and CDR2 SNEGSKA (reference sequence). Written as DNA, the CDR3 is TGCAGTGCAGACACTAGCGGGAGCCCCAATGAGCAGTTCTTC. This gives the protein CSADTSGSPNEQFF.

In its sample, this clonotype was seen a few times. The rearrangement uses TRBV29-1 and TRBJ2-2; 12 nucleotides line up with TRBD1. This CDR3 comprises 15 residues. V trimming: 6 bases; J trimming: 4 bases; junction bases outside the gene matches: 6. Germline CDR1 is SQVTM and CDR2 is ANQGSEA. The CDR3: CSVEGQGAGTGELFF. CDR3 DNA sequence: TGCAGCGTGGAGGGACAGGGGGCTGGCACCGGGGAGCTGTTTTTT.

This clonotype was counted many times. The chain is built from TRBV10-2 and TRBJ2-7; possible D gene TRBD1, 6 bases. V was shortened by 6 bases and J by 4 bases, with 19 bases between the two germline ends. The CDR3 has 15 residues. The germline CDR1 and CDR2 sequences are WSHSY and SAAADI. The CDR3 sequence is CASSDAWQGKYEQYF. Here the CDR3 DNA reads TGCGCCAGCAGCGACGCGTGGCAGGGGAAATACGAGCAGTACTTC.

This clonotype was recorded a few times. The genes are TRBV20-1 and TRBJ2-3, with TRBD2 identical over 10 bases. Germline trimming cut 5 bases from V and 3 bases from J; bases unmatched to any gene: 5. The germline V gene has CDR1 DFQATT and CDR2 SNEGSKA (reference sequence). The CDR3 covers 14 residues. The CDR3 sequence is CSAGETSGTDTQYF. The CDR3 DNA is TGCAGTGCTGGCGAGACTAGCGGGACAGATACGCAGTATTTT.

About this clonotype: A much more abundant neighbour one base away suggests this may be a read error. The chain links TRBV4-3 to TRBJ2-1; the match to TRBD1 covers 7 bases. After removal of 3 bases from V and 1 base from J, the junction contained 3 bases not matched to a gene. The CDR3 has 15 residues. The V gene's germline CDR1 is LGHNA and CDR2 YSLEER. CDR3 residues: CASSQRQGSYNEQFF. The CDR3 bases are TGCGCCAGCAGCCAGAGACAGGGTTCCTACAATGAGCAGTTCTTC.

In its sample, this clonotype was seen a few times. The chain combines TRBV20-1 with TRBJ2-5; possibly TRBD1 for D (5 bases). This CDR3 is 13 amino acids long. Between the trimmed V and J ends, which lost 5 bases and 4 bases, there was a span of 14 bases. Germline CDR1 and CDR2: DFQATT and SNEGSKA (reference sequence). In DNA, the CDR3 is TGCAGTGCTCCGACCGCAGGGCTAGAGACCCAGTACTTC. It is translated as CSAPTAGLETQYF.

This clonotype showed up just a few times. The V call is TRBV3-1, the J call TRBJ2-7; D is undetermined. With 4 bases removed from V and 2 bases from J, the gap between germline ends came to 15 bases. The germline gives CDR1 LGHDT, CDR2 YNNKEL (reference sequence). This CDR3 comprises 15 residues. DNA for the CDR3: TGTGCCAGCAGCCCAATGCTGGGCACGGCCTACGAGCAGTACTTC. This translates into CASSPMLGTAYEQYF.

This chain joins TRBV30 and TRBJ1-1; D gene unclear. Germline lookup yields CDR1 GTSNPN and CDR2 SVGIG (reference sequence). The CDR3 is 13 residues long. Trimming shortened V by 0 bases and J by 1 base, and 6 bases separated the two germline ends. CDR3 in DNA: TGTGCCTGGAGTGTTGGAGCGAACACTGAAGCTTTCTTT. This translates into CAWSVGANTEAFF.

In the case of this clonotype: An end of the junction differs from the germline gene, which may be a read error. The chain employs TRBV6-2 or TRBV6-3 and TRBJ2-1, with 9 bases matching TRBD2. The CDR3 sequence is 15 residues long. Germline-derived CDR1 and CDR2 are MNHEY and SVGEGT. Written as DNA, the CDR3 is TGTGCCAGCAAAAGAGCGGGAGGCTCCCACAATGAGCAGTTCTTC. Encoded protein: CASKRAGGSHNEQFF.

In this sample, this clonotype turned up a few times. The rearrangement joins TRBV4-1 to TRBJ2-2; 13 bases are a match to TRBD2. Germline trimming cut 1 base from V and 4 bases from J; bases unmatched to any gene: 6. The CDR3 is 18 residues long. CDR1 MGHRA and CDR2 YSYEKL come from the germline V gene. This CDR3 reads CASSQAMTSGRITGELFF. DNA of the CDR3: TGCGCCAGCAGCCAAGCAATGACTAGCGGGAGGATCACCGGGGAGCTGTTTTTT.

This clonotype was counted between two and nine times. The J gene is TRBJ2-7, the V gene TRBV29-1, with 13 bases fitting TRBD2. The CDR3 consists of 15 residues. CDR1 is SQVTM, CDR2 ANQGSEA, per germline. After removal of 5 bases from V and 4 bases from J, the junction contained 8 bases not matched to a gene. CDR3 region: CSVQLRLAGGYEQYF. The CDR3 nucleotides read TGCAGCGTTCAACTCCGACTAGCGGGAGGTTACGAGCAGTACTTC.

Only a few counts were recorded for this clonotype. The chain employs TRBV16 and TRBJ1-4; D not certain. V was clipped by 4 bases and J by 8 bases, with 8 bases between them. Germline V lookup: CDR1 KGHSY, CDR2 FQNENV. The CDR3 spans 12 residues. CDR3 nucleotide sequence: TGTGCCAGCAGCCCCCGTCGGGAAAAACTGTTTTTT. Its translation is CASSPRREKLFF. Full variable domain (rest looked up from reference TRBV16 and TRBJ1-4): GEEVAQTPKHLVRGEGQKAKLYCAPIKGHSYVFWYQQVLKNEFKFLISFQNENVFDETGMPKERFSAKCLPNSPCSLEIQATKLEDSAVYFCASSPRREKLFFGSGTQLSVL.

At least ten counts were recorded for this clonotype. The rearrangement uses TRBV5-1 and TRBJ1-1; D not resolved. CDR1 and CDR2 (germline): SGHRS, YFSETQ. The V and J ends lost 2 bases and 1 base respectively, with 9 bases between them. This CDR3 is 14 amino acids long. The CDR3 DNA reads as TGCGCCAGCAGCTTCCAAACGGGGAACACTGAAGCTTTCTTT. Its protein is CASSFQTGNTEAFF. The full variable domain, rest sourced from reference TRBV5-1 and TRBJ1-1, is KAGVTQTPRYLIKTRGQQVTLSCSPISGHRSVSWYQQTPGQGLQFLFEYFSETQRNKGNFPGRFSGRQFSNSRSEMNVSTLELGDSALYLCASSFQTGNTEAFFGQGTRLTVV.

The chain has TRBV18 and TRBJ2-1; D not resolved. The V gene's germline CDR1 is KGHSH and CDR2 LQKENI. The CDR3 spans 16 residues. Between the trimmed V and J ends, which lost 0 bases and 4 bases, there was a span of 13 bases. CDR3: CASSPPNSKAYNEQFF. CDR3 sequence (DNA): TGTGCCAGCTCACCACCGAACAGTAAAGCATACAATGAGCAGTTCTTC.